These T cell receptor beta chains were read from a single sample in a study of blood T cell repertoires in COVID-19. The repertoire was sequenced with immunoSEQ multiplex PCR; TCRdb's copy has only in-frame clones and lacks some. The sample lists about 200,000 clones, more than 75% occurring once. The source material was peripheral blood. The receptors originated from an elderly woman with acute or convalescent COVID-19. The CDR3 runs from the conserved cysteine through the conserved F or W. D genes are given only for firm matches. Size is omitted from some rows. Given values are once, few, many or a class for expanded clones.

v_call	clone_size	j_call	d_call	cdr3_aa	cdr3_nt
TRBV9	NA	TRBJ2-3	NA	CASSVGGAPSTDTQYF	TGTGCCAGCAGCGTAGGAGGAGCACCGAGCACAGATACGCAGTATTTT
TRBV6-2/TRBV6-3	NA	TRBJ1-5	NA	CASSREEDGELPQHF	TGTGCCAGCAGCAGAGAAGAGGATGGGGAGTTGCCCCAGCATTTT
TRBV11-2	NA	TRBJ2-1	NA	CASSLVFSGSYNEQFF	TGTGCCAGCAGCTTAGTTTTTTCGGGGTCCTACAATGAGCAGTTCTTC
TRBV12-3/TRBV12-4	NA	TRBJ1-2	NA	CASTPSGGGYTF	TGTGCCAGCACCCCGTCCGGCGGGGGCTACACCTTC
TRBV30	NA	TRBJ1-5	NA	CAWGEGGLPGNQPQHF	TGTGCCTGGGGGGAGGGAGGGCTGCCAGGCAATCAGCCCCAGCATTTT
TRBV5-1	once	TRBJ2-7	TRBD1	CASSDPGQGDEQYF	TGCGCCAGCAGCGACCCGGGACAGGGTGACGAGCAGTACTTC
TRBV9	NA	TRBJ2-7	NA	CASSVQPGLREQYF	TGTGCCAGCAGCGTCCAGCCGGGACTTCGCGAGCAGTACTTC
TRBV11-2	NA	TRBJ2-4	TRBD1	CASSRQGYIQYF	TGTGCCAGCAGCCGACAGGGGTACATTCAGTACTTC
TRBV24-1	NA	TRBJ1-2	NA	CATSDLASAYGYTF	TGTGCCACCAGTGATTTGGCCAGCGCCTATGGCTACACCTTC
TRBV7-2	NA	TRBJ1-2	NA	CASSLVRGTNYGYTF	TGTGCCAGCAGCTTAGTGAGGGGGACTAACTATGGCTACACCTTC
TRBV5-1	NA	TRBJ2-1	TRBD1	CASSLVPPGTGGYNEQFF	TGCGCCAGCAGCTTGGTCCCCCCCGGGACAGGGGGCTACAATGAGCAGTTCTTC
TRBV4-2	few	TRBJ2-7	NA	CASSQDNAIPYF	TGTGCCAGCAGCCAGGACAATGCCATCCCGTACTTC
TRBV6-5	NA	TRBJ2-6	NA	CASSPRVSGANVLTF	TGTGCCAGCAGCCCCCGGGTCTCTGGGGCCAACGTCCTGACTTTC
TRBV5-1	few	TRBJ1-4	NA	CASSRGSTNEKLFF	TGCGCCAGCAGCCGGGGGTCTACTAATGAAAAACTGTTTTTT
TRBV28	NA	TRBJ1-2	TRBD1	CASSLGTAYGYTF	TGTGCCAGCAGTTTAGGGACAGCTTATGGCTACACCTTC
TRBV30	NA	TRBJ2-7	NA	CAWSVAGWAYEQYF	TGTGCCTGGAGTGTAGCGGGCTGGGCCTACGAGCAGTACTTC
TRBV9	NA	TRBJ2-7	TRBD2	CASSVDGRFVSEQYF	TGTGCCAGCAGCGTAGACGGGAGGTTCGTAAGCGAGCAGTACTTC
TRBV18	NA	TRBJ2-3	TRBD2	CASSPPQAGSSTDTQYF	TGTGCCAGCTCACCACCGCAAGCGGGATCTAGCACAGATACGCAGTATTTT
TRBV11-2	NA	TRBJ2-7	TRBD1	CASSVGGTASYEQYF	TGTGCCAGCAGCGTGGGTGGGACAGCCTCGTACGAGCAGTACTTC
TRBV19	NA	TRBJ1-2	TRBD1	CASNNRGWDYGYTF	TGTGCCAGTAACAACAGGGGATGGGACTATGGCTACACCTTC
TRBV5-1	once	TRBJ1-2	TRBD1	CASSLAPDRDFTF	TGCGCCAGCAGCTTGGCCCCGGACAGGGACTTCACCTTC
TRBV7-9	NA	TRBJ2-7	TRBD2	CASSFGLAAYEQYF	TGTGCCAGCAGCTTCGGACTAGCGGCCTACGAGCAGTACTTC
TRBV3-1/TRBV3-2	NA	TRBJ2-5	TRBD1	CASSQGPPTGEETQYF	TGTGCCAGCAGCCAAGGTCCCCCTACAGGGGAAGAGACCCAGTACTTC